This T cell receptor (beta chain) was sequenced in a study of Graves' ophthalmopathy and Graves' hyperthyroidism. Findings of the study overall: Most thyroid-expanded clonotypes exceeding 0.001 frequency were also found in blood. Discriminating ophthalmopathy from stable hyperthyroidism, a 13-signature model attained a sensitivity of about 90% and a specificity of around 81%.

Amplified TCR beta CDR3 regions were obtained using RNA transcripts as template. An initial RT-PCR round employing HTBI primers preceded a second-round multiplex PCR. TCRdb used MiXCR to reprocess the multiplex PCR reads, holding one entry per CDR3 protein. The table records a few hundred thousand distinct CDR3 sequences, under 40% of them present only once. The germline V and J ends were trimmed by 1 base and 5 bases, with 17 bases remaining between them. The CDR3 is 16 residues long. At least ten counts were recorded for this clonotype. Its antigen is not identified. This chain joins TRBV12-3 or TRBV12-4 and TRBJ1-2, with D tentatively TRBD1 (6 bases). This receptor was taken from an adult man with Graves' hyperthyroidism. The sample consisted of peripheral blood or thyroid tissue (not recorded which). CDR3 DNA sequence: TGTGCCAGCAGTTTAGTGGGGGCAGGCCCATCTTATGGCTACACCTTC. Translating gives CASSLVGAGPSYGYTF.